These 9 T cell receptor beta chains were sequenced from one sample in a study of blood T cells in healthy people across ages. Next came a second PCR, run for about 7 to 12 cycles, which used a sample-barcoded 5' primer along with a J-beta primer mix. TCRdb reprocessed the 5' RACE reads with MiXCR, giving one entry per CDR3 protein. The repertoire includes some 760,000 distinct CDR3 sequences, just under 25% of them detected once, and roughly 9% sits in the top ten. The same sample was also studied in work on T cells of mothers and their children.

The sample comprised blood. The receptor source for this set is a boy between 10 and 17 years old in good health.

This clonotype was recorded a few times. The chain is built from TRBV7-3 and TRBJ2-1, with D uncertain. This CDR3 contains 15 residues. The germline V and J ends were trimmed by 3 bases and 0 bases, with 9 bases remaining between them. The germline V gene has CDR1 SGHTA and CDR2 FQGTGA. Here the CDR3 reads CASSFQPSSYNEQFF. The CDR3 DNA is TGTGCCAGCAGCTTTCAGCCAAGCTCCTACAATGAGCAGTTCTTC.

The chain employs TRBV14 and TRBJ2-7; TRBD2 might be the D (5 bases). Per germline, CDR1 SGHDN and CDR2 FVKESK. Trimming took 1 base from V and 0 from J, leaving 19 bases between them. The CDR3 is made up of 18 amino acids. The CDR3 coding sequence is TGTGCCAGCAGCCAAGGTATACCAGCAGGACTGGGCTCCTACGAGCAGTACTTC. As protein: CASSQGIPAGLGSYEQYF.

DNA of the CDR3: TGCAGTGCTCCGCAGGGCGGGCTCTCCTACGAGCAGTACTTC. This translates into CSAPQGGLSYEQYF. This chain uses TRBV20-1 with TRBJ2-5, with D possibly being TRBD1 or TRBD2 (5 bases each). The closer fit of TRBJ2-7 to the DNA end suggests the J call may be wrong. CDR1 and CDR2 from the germline V gene are DFQATT and SNEGSKA (reference sequence). The CDR3 totals 14 residues.

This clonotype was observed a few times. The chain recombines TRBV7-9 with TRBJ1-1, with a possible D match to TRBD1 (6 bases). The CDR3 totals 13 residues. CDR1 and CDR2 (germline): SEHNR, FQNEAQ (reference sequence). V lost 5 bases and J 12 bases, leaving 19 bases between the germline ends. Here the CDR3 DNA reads TGTGCCAGCAGCCCCCCGGGGGCCCTGAATCCTTTCTTT. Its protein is CASSPPGALNPFF.

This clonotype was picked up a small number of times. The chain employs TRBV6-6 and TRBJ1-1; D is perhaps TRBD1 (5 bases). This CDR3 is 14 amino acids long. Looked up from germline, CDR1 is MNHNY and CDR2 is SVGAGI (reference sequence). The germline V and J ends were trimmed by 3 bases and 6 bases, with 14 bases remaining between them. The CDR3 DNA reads TGTGCCAGCAGTTATCCGACGCAGGGCTCTGAAGCTTTCTTT. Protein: CASSYPTQGSEAFF.

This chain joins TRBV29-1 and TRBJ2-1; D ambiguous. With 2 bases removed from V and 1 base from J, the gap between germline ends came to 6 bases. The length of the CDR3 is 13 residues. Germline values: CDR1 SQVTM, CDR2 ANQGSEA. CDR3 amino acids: CSVERASYNEQFF. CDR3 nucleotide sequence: TGCAGCGTTGAAAGGGCTTCCTACAATGAGCAGTTCTTC.

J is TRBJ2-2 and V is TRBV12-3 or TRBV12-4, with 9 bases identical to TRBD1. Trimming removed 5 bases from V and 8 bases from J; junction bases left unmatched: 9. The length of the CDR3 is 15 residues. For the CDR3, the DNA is TGTGCCAGCAGTCCGACGACAGGGGGTGGGGGGGAGCTGTTTTTT. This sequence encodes CASSPTTGGGGELFF.

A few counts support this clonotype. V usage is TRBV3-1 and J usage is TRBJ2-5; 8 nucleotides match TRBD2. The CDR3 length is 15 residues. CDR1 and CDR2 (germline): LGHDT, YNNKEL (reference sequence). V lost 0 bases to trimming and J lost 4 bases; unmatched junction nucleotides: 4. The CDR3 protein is CASSQDGSGVETQYF. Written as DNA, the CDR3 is TGTGCCAGCAGCCAAGATGGTAGCGGGGTAGAGACCCAGTACTTC.

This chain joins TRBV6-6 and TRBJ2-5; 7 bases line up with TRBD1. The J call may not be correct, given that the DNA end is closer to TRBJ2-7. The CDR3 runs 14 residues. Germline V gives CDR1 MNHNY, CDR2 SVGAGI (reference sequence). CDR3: CASSYDRDGYEQYF. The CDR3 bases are TGTGCCAGCAGTTACGACAGGGACGGCTACGAGCAGTACTTC.